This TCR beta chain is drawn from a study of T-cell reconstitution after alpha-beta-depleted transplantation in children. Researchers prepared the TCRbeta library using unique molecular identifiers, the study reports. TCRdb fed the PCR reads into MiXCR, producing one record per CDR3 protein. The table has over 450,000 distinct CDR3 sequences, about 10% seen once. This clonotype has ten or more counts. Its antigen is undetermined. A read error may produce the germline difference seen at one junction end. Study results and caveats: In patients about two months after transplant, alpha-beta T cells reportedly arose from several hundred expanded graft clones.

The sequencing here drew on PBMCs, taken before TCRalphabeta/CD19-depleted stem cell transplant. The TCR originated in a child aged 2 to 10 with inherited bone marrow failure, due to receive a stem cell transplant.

The CDR3 bases are TGCGCCAGCAGCCAATCTAGCGGGCCGTACGAGCAGTGCTTC. Encoded protein: CASSQSSGPYEQCF. V is TRBV4-3 and J is TRBJ2-7; 8 positions match TRBD2. This CDR3 region has 14 residues. Germline V gives CDR1 LGHNA, CDR2 YSLEER.